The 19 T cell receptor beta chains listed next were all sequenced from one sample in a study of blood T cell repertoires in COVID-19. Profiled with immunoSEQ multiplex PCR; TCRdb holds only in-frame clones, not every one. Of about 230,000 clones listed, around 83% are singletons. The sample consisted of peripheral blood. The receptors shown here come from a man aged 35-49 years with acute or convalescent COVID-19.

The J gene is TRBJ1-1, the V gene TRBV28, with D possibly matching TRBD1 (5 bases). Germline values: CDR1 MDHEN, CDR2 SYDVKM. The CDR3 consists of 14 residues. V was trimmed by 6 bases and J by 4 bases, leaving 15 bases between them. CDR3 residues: CASRGPGGGTEAFF. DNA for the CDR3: TGTGCCAGCAGAGGACCTGGCGGGGGCACTGAAGCTTTCTTT.

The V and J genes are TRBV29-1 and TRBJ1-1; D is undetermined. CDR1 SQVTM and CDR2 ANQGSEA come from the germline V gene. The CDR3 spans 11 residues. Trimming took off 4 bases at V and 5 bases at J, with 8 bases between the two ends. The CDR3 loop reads CSVVTGTEAFF. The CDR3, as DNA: TGCAGCGTTGTGACCGGGACTGAAGCTTTCTTT.

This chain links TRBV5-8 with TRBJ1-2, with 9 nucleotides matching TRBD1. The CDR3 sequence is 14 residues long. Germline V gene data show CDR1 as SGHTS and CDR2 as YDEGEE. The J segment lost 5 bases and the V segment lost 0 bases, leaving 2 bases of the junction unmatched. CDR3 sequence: CASSLGQGDYGYTF. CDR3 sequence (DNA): TGTGCCAGCAGCTTGGGACAGGGGGATTATGGCTACACCTTC.

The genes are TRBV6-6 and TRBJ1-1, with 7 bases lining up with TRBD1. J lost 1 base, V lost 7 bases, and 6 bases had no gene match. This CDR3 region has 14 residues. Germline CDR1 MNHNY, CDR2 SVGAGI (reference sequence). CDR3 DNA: TGTGCCAGCACCCCGACAGGGAAGAACACTGAAGCTTTCTTT. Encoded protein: CASTPTGKNTEAFF.

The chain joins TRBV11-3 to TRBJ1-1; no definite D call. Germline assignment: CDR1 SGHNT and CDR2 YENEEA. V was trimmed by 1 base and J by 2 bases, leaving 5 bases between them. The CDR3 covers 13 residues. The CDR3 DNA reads TGTGCCAGCAGCTTAGTTCTAAACACTGAAGCTTTCTTT. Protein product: CASSLVLNTEAFF.

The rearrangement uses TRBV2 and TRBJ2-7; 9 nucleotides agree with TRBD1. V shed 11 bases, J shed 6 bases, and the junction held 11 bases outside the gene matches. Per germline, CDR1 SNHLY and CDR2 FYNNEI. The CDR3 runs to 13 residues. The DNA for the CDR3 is TGTGCCGGATCGGGACAGGGAAGTTCCGAGCAGTACTTC. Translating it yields CAGSGQGSSEQYF.

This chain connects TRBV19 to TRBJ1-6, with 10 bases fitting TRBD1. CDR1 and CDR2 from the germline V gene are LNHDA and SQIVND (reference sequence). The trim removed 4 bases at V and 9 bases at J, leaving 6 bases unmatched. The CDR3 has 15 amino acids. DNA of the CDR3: TGTGCCAGTAGTAGGGGGGGACAGGGGAGTTCACCCCTCCACTTT. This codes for CASSRGGQGSSPLHF.

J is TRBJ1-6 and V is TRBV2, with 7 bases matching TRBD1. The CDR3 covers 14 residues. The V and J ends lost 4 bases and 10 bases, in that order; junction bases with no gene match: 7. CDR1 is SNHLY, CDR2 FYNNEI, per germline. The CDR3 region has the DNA TGTGCCAGCAGTGGCCGACAGGGCTTGTCACCCCTCCACTTT. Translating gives CASSGRQGLSPLHF.

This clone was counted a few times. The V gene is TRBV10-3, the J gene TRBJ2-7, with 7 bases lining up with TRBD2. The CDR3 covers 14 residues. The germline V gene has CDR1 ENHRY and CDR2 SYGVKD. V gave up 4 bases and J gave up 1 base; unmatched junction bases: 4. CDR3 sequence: CAISATSDSYEQYF. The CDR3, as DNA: TGTGCCATCAGTGCAACTAGCGATTCCTACGAGCAGTACTTC.

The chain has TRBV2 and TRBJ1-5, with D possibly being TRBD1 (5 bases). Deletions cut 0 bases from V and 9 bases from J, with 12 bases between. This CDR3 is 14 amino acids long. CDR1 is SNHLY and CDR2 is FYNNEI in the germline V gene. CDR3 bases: TGTGCCAGCAGTGAAGCGCTGGGGGGAGGGCCCCAGCATTTT. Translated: CASSEALGGGPQHF.

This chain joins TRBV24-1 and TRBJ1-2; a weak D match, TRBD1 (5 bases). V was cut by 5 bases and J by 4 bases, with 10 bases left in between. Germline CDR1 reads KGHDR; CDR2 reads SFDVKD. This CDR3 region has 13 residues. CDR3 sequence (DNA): TGTGCCACCAGTGGGGGACTTTCCTATGGCTACACCTTC. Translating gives CATSGGLSYGYTF.

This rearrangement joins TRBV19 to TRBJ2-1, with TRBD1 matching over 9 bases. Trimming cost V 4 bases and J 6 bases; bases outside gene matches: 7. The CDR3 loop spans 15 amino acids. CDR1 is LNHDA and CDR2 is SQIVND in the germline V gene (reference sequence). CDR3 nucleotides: TGTGCCAGTAGTACCCGGGACAGGGCCCCCAATGAGCAGTTCTTC. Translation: CASSTRDRAPNEQFF.

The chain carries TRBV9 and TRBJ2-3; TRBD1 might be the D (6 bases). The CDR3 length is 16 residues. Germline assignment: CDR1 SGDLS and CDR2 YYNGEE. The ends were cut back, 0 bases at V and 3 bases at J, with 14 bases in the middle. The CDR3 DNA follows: TGTGCCAGCAGCGTAGAAGGCAGGGGAATGACAGATACGCAGTATTTT. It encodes CASSVEGRGMTDTQYF. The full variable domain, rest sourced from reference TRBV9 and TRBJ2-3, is DSGVTQTPKHLITATGQRVTLRCSPRSGDLSVYWYQQSLDQGLQFLIQYYNGEERAKGNILERFSAQQFPDLHSELNLSSLELGDSALYFCASSVEGRGMTDTQYFGPGTRLTVL.

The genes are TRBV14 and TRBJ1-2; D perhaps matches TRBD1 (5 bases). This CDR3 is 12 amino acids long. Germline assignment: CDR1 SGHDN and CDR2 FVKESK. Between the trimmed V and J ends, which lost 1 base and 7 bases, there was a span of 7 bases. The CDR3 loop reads CASSQGGLGYTF. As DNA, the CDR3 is TGTGCCAGCAGCCAAGGGGGACTTGGCTACACCTTC.

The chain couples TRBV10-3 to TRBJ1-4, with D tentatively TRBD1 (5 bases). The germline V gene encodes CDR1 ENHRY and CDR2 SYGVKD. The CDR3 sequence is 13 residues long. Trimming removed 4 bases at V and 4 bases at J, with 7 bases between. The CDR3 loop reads CAISGGGNEKLFF. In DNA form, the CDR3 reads TGTGCCATCAGTGGGGGGGGTAATGAAAAACTGTTTTTT.

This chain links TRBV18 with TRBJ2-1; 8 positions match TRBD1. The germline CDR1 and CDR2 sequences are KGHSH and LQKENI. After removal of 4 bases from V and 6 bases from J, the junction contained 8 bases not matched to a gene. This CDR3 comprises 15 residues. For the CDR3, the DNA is TGTGCCAGCTCACGAACAGGGGGTGCCAGCAATGAGCAGTTCTTC. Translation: CASSRTGGASNEQFF.

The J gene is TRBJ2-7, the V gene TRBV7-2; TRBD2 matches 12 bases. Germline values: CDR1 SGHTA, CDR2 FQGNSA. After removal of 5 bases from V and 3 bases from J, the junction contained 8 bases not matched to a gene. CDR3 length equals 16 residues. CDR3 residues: CASSPTLAGGYYEQYF. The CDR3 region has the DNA TGTGCCAGCAGCCCGACCCTAGCGGGGGGGTACTACGAGCAGTACTTC.

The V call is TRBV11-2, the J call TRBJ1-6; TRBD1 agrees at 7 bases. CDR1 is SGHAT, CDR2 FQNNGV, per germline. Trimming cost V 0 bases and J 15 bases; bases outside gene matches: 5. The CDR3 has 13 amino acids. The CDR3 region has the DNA TGTGCCAGCAGCTTAGATGATTGGGACAGCCTCCACTTT. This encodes CASSLDDWDSLHF.

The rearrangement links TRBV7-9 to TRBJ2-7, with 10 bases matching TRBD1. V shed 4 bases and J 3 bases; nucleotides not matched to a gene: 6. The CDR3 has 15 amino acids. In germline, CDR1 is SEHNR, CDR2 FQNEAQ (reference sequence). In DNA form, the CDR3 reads TGTGCCAGCAGCTCCACGGACAGGGGGAGCTACGAGCAGTACTTC. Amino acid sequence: CASSSTDRGSYEQYF.